What follows are 6 T cell receptor beta chains derived from one specimen sequenced in a study of blood T cell repertoires in COVID-19. Assay: immunoSEQ multiplex PCR; the TCRdb copy retains only in-frame clones and omits some. The sample carries just over 350,000 clones, less than 90% recorded once. Specimen: PBMCs or T cells enriched from blood (not recorded which). These TCRs come from a woman aged 25-40 years who had recovered from COVID-19.

The rearrangement joins TRBV19 to TRBJ2-1; 8 positions match TRBD2. This CDR3 spans 15 amino acids. Germline lookup yields CDR1 LNHDA and CDR2 SQIVND (reference sequence). The V and J ends lost 7 bases and 6 bases, in that order; junction bases with no gene match: 11. CDR3 protein: CASIDGGAGSNEQFF. CDR3 coding DNA: TGTGCCAGTATCGACGGGGGGGCTGGAAGCAATGAGCAGTTCTTC.

V usage is TRBV7-9 and J usage is TRBJ2-7, with a tentative D call TRBD1 (6 bases). V was pared by 5 bases and J by 5 bases, with 13 bases between. Germline CDR1 reads SEHNR; CDR2 reads FQNEAQ (reference sequence). The CDR3 runs to 13 residues. The CDR3 reads CASSGQGNHEQYF. The DNA of the CDR3 is TGTGCCAGCAGCGGTCAGGGGAACCACGAGCAGTACTTC.

CDR3: CAWTTGTANYGYTF. CDR3 in DNA: TGTGCCTGGACCACAGGAACCGCTAACTATGGCTACACCTTC. The rearrangement uses TRBV30 and TRBJ1-2; D is possibly TRBD1 (5 bases). The CDR3 consists of 14 residues. CDR1 GTSNPN and CDR2 SVGIG come from the germline V gene (reference sequence). Trimming removed 4 bases from V and 0 bases from J, with 12 bases in between.

CDR3 nucleotide sequence: TGTGCCAGCAGCTTAGGAGGTAACGCCTACAATGAGCAGTTCTTC. It yields the protein CASSLGGNAYNEQFF. The gene calls are TRBV7-2 and TRBJ2-1; D is uncertain. The CDR3 spans 15 residues. Trimming pared 1 base from V and 2 bases from J, leaving 9 bases between. Germline V gives CDR1 SGHTA, CDR2 FQGNSA.

The chain's CDR3 is CASSTAGELFF. For the CDR3, the DNA is TGTGCCAGCAGTACAGCCGGGGAGCTGTTTTTT. The rearrangement joins TRBV2 to TRBJ2-2; D not resolved. CDR3 size: 11 residues. Germline V lookup: CDR1 SNHLY, CDR2 FYNNEI. V lost 5 bases to trimming and J lost 6 bases, with 4 bases between them.

The chain is built from TRBV10-3 and TRBJ1-6; 7 bases agree with TRBD1. There are 17 residues in the CDR3. Losses at the gene ends were 3 bases for V and 7 bases for J; bases not matched to a gene: 12. CDR1 is ENHRY and CDR2 is SYGVKD in the germline V gene. The CDR3 DNA reads TGTGCCATCAGTGACCGCCATTCCAGGGGGTGGAATTCACCCCTCCACTTT. The encoded protein is CAISDRHSRGWNSPLHF.